This TCR beta chain was recorded in a study of cytomegalovirus exposure and HLA in healthy donors. Background on the study: Both the approximately 120 validation repertoires and the roughly 700 first-cohort repertoires used the same platform, as reported by a later analysis. Study-wide findings and caveats: The tendency of first-cohort TCR clusters to co-occur in the roughly 130 validation repertoires emerged from a later analysis.

Clones were sequenced by immunoSEQ multiplex PCR, and TCRdb holds only the in-frame ones, with some missing. Of around 71,000 clones listed, roughly 94% were seen once; the top ten hold roughly 1.4%. Comments on this clone: What it recognizes is unknown.

CDR3 length: 13 residues. Germline CDR1 SGHTA, CDR2 FQGNSA. Trimming cost V 3 bases and J 4 bases; bases outside gene matches: 0. This TCR came from a man between 18 and 29 years old in good health and CMV-seropositive. The rearrangement joins TRBV7-2 to TRBJ1-3, with 7 positions matching TRBD1. Source material: PBMCs. The CDR3 DNA reads TGTGCCAGCAGCTTGGACAGGGGAAACACCATATATTTT. Translation: CASSLDRGNTIYF. The entire variable domain, with the rest obtained from reference TRBV7-2 and TRBJ1-3, is as follows: GAGVSQSPSNKVTEKGKDVELRCDPISGHTALYWYRQSLGQGLEFLIYFQGNSAPDKSGLPSDRFSAERTGGSVSTLTIQRTQQEDSAVYLCASSLDRGNTIYFGEGSWLTVV.